The rows below give T cell receptor beta chains drawn from one sample of a study of T cells in Graves' hyperthyroidism and ophthalmopathy. In TCRdb, the multiplex PCR reads were re-called with MiXCR into one record per CDR3 protein. The data show approximately 420,000 distinct CDR3 sequences, 15% seen once. Input material: blood. All receptors come from a woman aged 30 to 39 with Graves' hyperthyroidism. Both conserved end residues are part of each CDR3. Each record gives: J gene, D gene, CDR3 length, V gene, clone size, CDR3 protein, CDR3 DNA. The D gene is left open where the match is weak. Clone size is shown for a subset of rows, as once, few, many or a class of expanded clone.

TRBJ1-1	-	15	TRBV24-1	-	CATSDSTGPNTEAFF	TGTGCCACCAGTGATTCAACCGGGCCAAACACTGAAGCTTTCTTT
TRBJ2-5	TRBD2	16	TRBV19	-	CASSNPSGRGKETQYF	TGTGCCAGTAGTAACCCTAGCGGGAGAGGAAAAGAGACCCAGTACTTC
TRBJ2-2	-	14	TRBV12-3/TRBV12-4	many	CASSFPEGTGELFF	TGTGCCAGCAGTTTCCCAGAAGGCACCGGGGAGCTGTTTTTT
TRBJ2-1	-	15	TRBV19	few	CASSSLWGLENEQFF	TGTGCCAGTAGTTCTCTTTGGGGTTTAGAAAATGAGCAGTTCTTC
TRBJ1-2	TRBD1	15	TRBV28	many	CASSFVPTGTYGYTF	TGTGCCAGCAGTTTCGTCCCGACAGGGACCTATGGCTACACCTTC
TRBJ2-5	-	15	TRBV28	many	CASSANTGFSETQYF	TGTGCCAGCAGTGCGAATACAGGGTTCTCCGAGACCCAGTACTTC
TRBJ2-1	TRBD2	15	TRBV5-8	-	CASSLPLAPYNEQFF	TGTGCCAGCAGCTTGCCACTAGCGCCCTACAATGAGCAGTTCTTC
TRBJ2-6	-	16	TRBV4-1	few	CASSQDRTSGANVLTF	TGCGCCAGCAGCCAAGATCGAACCTCTGGGGCCAACGTCCTGACTTTC
TRBJ1-1	TRBD1	13	TRBV7-9	many	CASRDRGGTEAFF	TGTGCCAGCAGAGACAGGGGCGGGACTGAAGCTTTCTTT
TRBJ2-7	-	15	TRBV4-1	few	CASSQGGVRANEQYF	TGCGCCAGCAGCCAAGGTGGGGTCAGGGCCAACGAGCAGTACTTC
TRBJ2-1	-	16	TRBV5-4	few	CASRRPSERSYNEQFF	TGTGCCAGCAGACGCCCTAGCGAGAGGTCCTACAATGAGCAGTTCTTC
TRBJ2-3	TRBD1	15	TRBV3-1	many	CASSTGQGATDTQYF	TGTGCCAGCAGCACGGGACAGGGGGCCACAGATACGCAGTATTTT
TRBJ1-5	TRBD1	13	TRBV10-2	few	CASRDRENQPQHF	TGCGCCAGCAGAGACAGGGAAAATCAGCCCCAGCATTTT
TRBJ2-7	TRBD2	16	TRBV10-3	few	CAISETGLAGTYGQYF	TGTGCCATCAGTGAGACGGGACTAGCGGGTACCTACGGGCAGTACTTC
TRBJ1-5	TRBD1	14	TRBV20-1	many	CSAIQGAPNQPQHF	TGCAGTGCTATACAGGGGGCTCCAAATCAGCCCCAGCATTTT
TRBJ2-7	-	15	TRBV15	few	CATSIRDNQRIEQYF	TGTGCCACCAGCATCCGGGACAACCAGCGGATCGAGCAGTACTTC
TRBJ2-7	TRBD1	14	TRBV7-9	many	CASSSRQGANEQYF	TGTGCCAGCAGCTCTAGACAGGGGGCCAACGAGCAGTACTTC
TRBJ2-1	TRBD2	15	TRBV28	many	CASSLGLAGVSEQFF	TGTGCCAGCAGTTTAGGACTAGCGGGAGTAAGTGAGCAGTTCTTC
TRBJ2-5	TRBD2	19	TRBV9	-	CASSVGWTSGIQGQETQYF	TGTGCCAGCAGCGTAGGTTGGACTAGCGGGATACAGGGTCAAGAGACCCAGTACTTC
TRBJ1-1	TRBD1	14	TRBV30	many	CAWSRDRPNTEAFF	TGTGCCTGGAGTCGGGACAGACCGAACACTGAAGCTTTCTTT
TRBJ1-2	TRBD1	17	TRBV7-2	few	CASSLGPGQGAVYGYTF	TGTGCCAGCAGCTTAGGCCCAGGACAGGGGGCAGTCTATGGCTACACCTTC
TRBJ1-1	-	13	TRBV10-3	-	CAISEVRNTEAFF	TGTGCCATCAGTGAAGTGAGGAACACTGAAGCTTTCTTT
TRBJ1-2	-	12	TRBV12-3/TRBV12-4	many	CASSSDSYGYTF	TGTGCCAGCAGTTCGGACAGCTATGGCTACACCTTC
TRBJ2-6	-	14	TRBV19	few	CASRGASGANVLTF	TGTGCCAGTAGAGGGGCCTCCGGGGCCAACGTCCTGACTTTC
TRBJ1-1	-	12	TRBV6-1	many	CASRSRDAEAFF	TGTGCCAGCAGGTCTCGGGACGCTGAAGCTTTCTTT
TRBJ2-1	TRBD2	15	TRBV27	few	CASSRLAGGPNEQFF	TGTGCCAGCAGCCGACTAGCGGGAGGGCCGAATGAGCAGTTCTTC
TRBJ2-7	TRBD1	15	TRBV5-1	-	CASSLAGTGVNEQYF	TGCGCCAGCAGCTTGGCCGGGACAGGGGTCAACGAGCAGTACTTC
TRBJ2-7	TRBD2	16	TRBV20-1	many	CSARGVASGLVGEQYF	TGCAGTGCTAGAGGGGTGGCTAGCGGGCTCGTAGGGGAGCAGTACTTC
TRBJ2-7	-	13	TRBV6-1	-	CASSVTTPYEQYF	TGTGCCAGCAGTGTCACTACCCCCTACGAGCAGTACTTC
TRBJ2-7	TRBD2	15	TRBV4-1	-	CASSAQREGPYEQYF	TGCGCCAGCTCGGCGCAGCGGGAGGGACCCTACGAGCAGTACTTC
TRBJ2-7	-	11	TRBV12-3/TRBV12-4	few	CASSLDTEQYF	TGTGCCAGCAGCCTGGACACAGAGCAGTACTTC
TRBJ2-7	TRBD2	14	TRBV9	-	CASSVFSGSDEQYF	TGTGCCAGCAGCGTTTTCAGCGGGAGCGACGAGCAGTACTTC
TRBJ2-5	TRBD2	17	TRBV18	-	CASSPEKAGEYQETQYF	TGTGCCAGCTCACCCGAAAAAGCGGGAGAGTACCAAGAGACCCAGTACTTC
TRBJ1-3	-	14	TRBV25-1	few	CASSDVGNGNTIYF	TGTGCCAGCAGTGATGTAGGGAACGGAAACACCATATATTTT
TRBJ1-2	-	16	TRBV6-1	many	CASSELPVGPNYGYTF	TGTGCCAGCAGTGAACTACCCGTAGGGCCTAACTATGGCTACACCTTC
TRBJ2-1	TRBD2	15	TRBV25-1	-	CASLQTSGKEHEQFF	TGTGCCAGCCTTCAGACTAGCGGGAAAGAACATGAGCAGTTCTTC